This TCR beta chain was sequenced for a study of OX40 agonist ivuxolimab in advanced cancers. With regard to the full study: Ivuxolimab was a fully human IgG2 agonistic monoclonal antibody targeting the costimulatory receptor OX40 (CD134). Intravenous ivuxolimab was administered to patients every 2 weeks at six dose levels: 0.01, 0.1, 0.3, 1.5, 3 and 10 mg/kg. Of the approximately 53 patients in dose escalation, around 20 had hepatocellular carcinoma, about 15 had melanoma, 9 had renal cell carcinoma and 9 had head and neck cancer. In the dose-escalation cohort, approximately 82% of patients were male, and the mean age was 60 years with a range of roughly 20 to 85. Prior anti-PD-1, anti-PD-L1 or anti-CTLA-4 therapy was permitted, and checkpoint inhibitors had been received by about 44% of dose-escalation patients. Partial responses occurred in three dose-escalation patients: two with cutaneous melanoma and one with hepatocellular carcinoma. The purpose of peripheral TCRbeta sequencing was to test whether ivuxolimab changed TCR sequence diversity and led to clonal T-cell expansion. The paper reports the monotherapy dose-escalation portion (N ≈ 52 patients) of the phase I ivuxolimab trial.

Summary of the overall study and its limitations: Partial responders in the 0.1-3.0 mg/kg groups had among the lowest normalized peripheral clonal expansion, especially among CD8+ T cells. Low levels of normalized T-cell clonal expansion were also seen in some patients who did not respond. Clonal expansion of both CD4+ and CD8+ blood T cells was observed from baseline to week 6 at doses 0.1 to 3.0 mg/kg. Antigen specificity was not determined for the clonally expanded peripheral T cells. After ivuxolimab, more expanded clones were found on average in CD8+ T cells than in CD4+ T cells.

The trial excluded patients who had a history of autoimmune disease or were on systemic immunosuppression. Peripheral blood for TCR sequencing was collected from all dose cohorts at baseline, on cycle 4 day 1, and on cycle 7 day 1. Samples were obtained from an open-label, multicenter, first-in-human phase I dose-escalation trial of ivuxolimab. Adults with locally advanced or metastatic melanoma, renal cell, hepatocellular, or head and neck squamous cell carcinoma were enrolled in the trial. Before TCR sequencing, CD4+ T cells and CD8+ T cells from peripheral blood were sorted into separate populations. For sequencing of the TCRbeta CDR3 region, genomic DNA was extracted from the sorted cells. The immunoSEQ Assay was used to sequence the TCRbeta CDR3 regions. TCRdb re-hosts the immuneACCESS table, in-frame sequences only. Its copies lack some clones; in the studies checked, an unresolved V gene accounts for under half of them, and the cause for the rest is not known. The sample includes about 47,000 clones, with roughly 79% observed a single time. The leading ten clones occupy approximately 5.8% of the sample.

V was cut back by 3 bases and J by 5 bases, leaving a gap of 4 bases between them. The CDR3 numbers 11 residues from cysteine through phenylalanine. Just the 33-base CDR3 DNA is kept, in frame starting at base 1. CDR1 is given as MNHEY and CDR2 as SMNVEV, both from the germline V gene (reference sequence). As to this clone: The target of this receptor is not known. No base qualities exist here, and no much larger clone lies one base off it. At the DNA level, this CDR3 is encoded by other sequences in the same sample as well.

The input for sequencing was CD4+ or CD8+ T cells sorted from blood, taken in a trial of the OX40 agonist ivuxolimab. This sequence originates from an adult with an advanced solid tumor such as melanoma, head and neck, liver or kidney cancer. This chain joins TRBV27 to TRBJ1-1, with an unclear D gene assignment. The CDR3 amino acid sequence is: CASSLGTEAFF. In nucleotides, the sequence is TGTGCCAGCAGTTTGGGTACTGAAGCTTTCTTT.